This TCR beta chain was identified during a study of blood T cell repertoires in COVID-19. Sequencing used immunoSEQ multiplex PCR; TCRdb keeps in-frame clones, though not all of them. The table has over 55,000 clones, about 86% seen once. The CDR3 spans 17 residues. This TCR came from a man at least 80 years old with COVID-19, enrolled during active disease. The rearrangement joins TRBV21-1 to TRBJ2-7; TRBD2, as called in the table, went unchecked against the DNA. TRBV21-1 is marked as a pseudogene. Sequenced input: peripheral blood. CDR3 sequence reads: CASSKGDWPGTIYEQYV. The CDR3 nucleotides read TGTGCCAGCAGCAAAGGGGATTGGCCAGGGACTATCTACGAGCAGTACGTC.